This note documents a single TCR beta chain sequence. The antigen is undetermined. This specimen comes from a study of T cell responses to AZD1222 COVID-19 vaccine. General observations from the study: Increased Spike-specific TCR breadth and depth were observed after two AZD1222 doses. The sample set comprised mostly white British donors with more females, and clonal diversity was possibly underestimated. Nearly half of unique spike-specific TCRs reportedly avoided B.1.351 and B.1.1.7 mutated regions.

Germline lookup yields CDR1 LNHDA and CDR2 SQIVND (reference sequence). Deletions cut 4 bases from V and 5 bases from J, with 12 bases between. The CDR3 covers 14 residues. Sequencing used immunoSEQ multiplex PCR; TCRdb keeps in-frame clones, though not all of them. Here the sample spans 100,000 or so clones, more than 70% being singletons. This receptor was obtained from an adult who received the AZD1222 COVID-19 vaccine. The sample consisted of peripheral blood, taken 28 days after the second AZD1222 dose. The chain joins TRBV19 to TRBJ2-1; possible D gene TRBD1, 6 bases. The CDR3 reads CASSTQGQNNEQFF. The DNA for the CDR3 is TGTGCCAGTAGTACACAGGGCCAGAACAATGAGCAGTTCTTC. Complete variable domain (other parts from reference TRBV19 and TRBJ2-1): DGGITQSPKYLFRKEGQNVTLSCEQNLNHDAMYWYRQDPGQGLRLIYYSQIVNDFQKGDIAEGYSVSREKKESFPLTVTSAQKNPTAFYLCASSTQGQNNEQFFGPGTRLTVL.